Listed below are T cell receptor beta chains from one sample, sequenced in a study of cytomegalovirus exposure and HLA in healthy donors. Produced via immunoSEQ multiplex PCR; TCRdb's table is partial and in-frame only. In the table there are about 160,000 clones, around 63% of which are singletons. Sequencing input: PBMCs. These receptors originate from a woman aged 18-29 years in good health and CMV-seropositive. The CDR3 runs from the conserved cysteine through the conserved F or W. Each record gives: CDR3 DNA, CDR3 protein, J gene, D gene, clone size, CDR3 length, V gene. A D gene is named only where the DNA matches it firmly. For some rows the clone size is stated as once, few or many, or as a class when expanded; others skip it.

CDR3nt: TGTGCCTGGAGTGTAACTTATTGGGACAGGGGGCGAGGCACTGAAGCTTTCTTT
CDR3aa: CAWSVTYWDRGRGTEAFF
j_gene: TRBJ1-1
d_gene: TRBD1
abundance: .
len: 18
v_gene: TRBV30

CDR3nt: TGTGCCAGCAGTCCGACCCGCGGGAACACTGAAGCTTTCTTT
CDR3aa: CASSPTRGNTEAFF
j_gene: TRBJ1-1
d_gene: .
abundance: .
len: 14
v_gene: TRBV6-5

CDR3nt: TGTGCCTGGAGCTCTCGGGTAGGCTACGAGCAGTACTTC
CDR3aa: CAWSSRVGYEQYF
j_gene: TRBJ2-7
d_gene: .
abundance: .
len: 13
v_gene: TRBV30

CDR3nt: TGTGCCACCAGCAGAGATTTTGGCAGGGAATCGGTGCAGTACTTC
CDR3aa: CATSRDFGRESVQYF
j_gene: TRBJ2-7
d_gene: .
abundance: .
len: 15
v_gene: TRBV15

CDR3nt: TGTGCCAGCAGTTACGGATTGGCAGGCGTTAACGAGCAGTACTTC
CDR3aa: CASSYGLAGVNEQYF
j_gene: TRBJ2-7
d_gene: .
abundance: .
len: 15
v_gene: TRBV6-5

CDR3nt: TGTGCCAGCAGGGACAGGATACGCTACGAGCAGTACTTC
CDR3aa: CASRDRIRYEQYF
j_gene: TRBJ2-7
d_gene: TRBD1
abundance: .
len: 13
v_gene: TRBV2

CDR3nt: TGTGCCAGCTCACCACCGACATCCAGCTCCTACAATGAGCAGTTCTTC
CDR3aa: CASSPPTSSSYNEQFF
j_gene: TRBJ2-1
d_gene: .
abundance: .
len: 16
v_gene: TRBV18

CDR3nt: TGTGCCAGCAGTTATTCGTACCCCGCAGATGGCTACACCTTC
CDR3aa: CASSYSYPADGYTF
j_gene: TRBJ1-2
d_gene: .
abundance: .
len: 14
v_gene: TRBV6-5

CDR3nt: TGTGCCAGCTCACGGGCTGAGATCCTGGAGACCCAGTACTTC
CDR3aa: CASSRAEILETQYF
j_gene: TRBJ2-5
d_gene: .
abundance: .
len: 14
v_gene: TRBV18

CDR3nt: TGCGCCAGCAGCTTGGCCGGCCAGACGGAGTACTACCAAGAGACCCAGTACTTC
CDR3aa: CASSLAGQTEYYQETQYF
j_gene: TRBJ2-5
d_gene: .
abundance: once
len: 18
v_gene: TRBV5-1

CDR3nt: TGTGCCAGCAGTTTAGGGGCGCGGACTGAAGCTTTCTTT
CDR3aa: CASSLGARTEAFF
j_gene: TRBJ1-1
d_gene: .
abundance: few
len: 13
v_gene: TRBV6-5

CDR3nt: TGTGCCTGGAGTTCAATTAGCGGGGGTGGTTGGGAGACCCAGTACTTC
CDR3aa: CAWSSISGGGWETQYF
j_gene: TRBJ2-5
d_gene: TRBD2
abundance: few
len: 16
v_gene: TRBV30

CDR3nt: TGTGCCACCCGGGGGACCGGGACTAGCGGGACGGAGGGGCAGGTGGAGCTGTTTTTT
CDR3aa: CATRGTGTSGTEGQVELFF
j_gene: TRBJ2-2
d_gene: TRBD2
abundance: .
len: 19
v_gene: TRBV10-3

CDR3nt: TGTGCCTGGAGTCAGGGTGGATGGGACACTGAAGCTTTCTTT
CDR3aa: CAWSQGGWDTEAFF
j_gene: TRBJ1-1
d_gene: .
abundance: .
len: 14
v_gene: TRBV30

CDR3nt: TGTGCCAGCAGCTTAGTTCCGGGACAGGGGTTCTACGAGCAGTACTTC
CDR3aa: CASSLVPGQGFYEQYF
j_gene: TRBJ2-7
d_gene: TRBD1
abundance: .
len: 16
v_gene: TRBV7-9

CDR3nt: TGTGCCAGCAGCTTAGGTCTTTCCTTGGGGGGGGTTGACTATGGCTACACCTTC
CDR3aa: CASSLGLSLGGVDYGYTF
j_gene: TRBJ1-2
d_gene: .
abundance: .
len: 18
v_gene: TRBV7-2